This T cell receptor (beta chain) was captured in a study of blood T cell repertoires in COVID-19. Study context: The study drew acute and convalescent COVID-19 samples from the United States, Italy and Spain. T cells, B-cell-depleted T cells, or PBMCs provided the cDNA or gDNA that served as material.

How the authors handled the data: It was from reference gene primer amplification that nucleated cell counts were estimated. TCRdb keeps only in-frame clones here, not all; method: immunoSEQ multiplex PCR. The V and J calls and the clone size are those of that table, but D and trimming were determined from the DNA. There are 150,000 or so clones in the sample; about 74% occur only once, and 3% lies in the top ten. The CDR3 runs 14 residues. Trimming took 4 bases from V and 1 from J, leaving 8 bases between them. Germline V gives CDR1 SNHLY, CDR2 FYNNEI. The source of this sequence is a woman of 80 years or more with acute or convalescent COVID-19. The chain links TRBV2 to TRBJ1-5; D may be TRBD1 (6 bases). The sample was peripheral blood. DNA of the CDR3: TGTGCCAGCAGTGGAGGACAGAGCAATCAGCCCCAGCATTTT. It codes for CASSGGQSNQPQHF.